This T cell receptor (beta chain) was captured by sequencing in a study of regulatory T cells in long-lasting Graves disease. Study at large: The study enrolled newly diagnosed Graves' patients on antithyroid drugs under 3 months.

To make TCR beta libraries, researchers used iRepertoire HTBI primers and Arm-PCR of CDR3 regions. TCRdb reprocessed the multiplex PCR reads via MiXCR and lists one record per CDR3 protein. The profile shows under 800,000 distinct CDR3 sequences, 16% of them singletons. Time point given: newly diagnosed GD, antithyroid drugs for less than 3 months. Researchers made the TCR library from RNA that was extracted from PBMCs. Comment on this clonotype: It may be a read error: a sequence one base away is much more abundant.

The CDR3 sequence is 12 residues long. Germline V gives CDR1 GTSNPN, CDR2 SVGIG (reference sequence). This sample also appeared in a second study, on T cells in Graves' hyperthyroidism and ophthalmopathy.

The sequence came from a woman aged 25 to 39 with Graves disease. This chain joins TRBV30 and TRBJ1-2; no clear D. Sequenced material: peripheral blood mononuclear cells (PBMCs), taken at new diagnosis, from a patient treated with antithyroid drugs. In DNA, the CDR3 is TGTGCCCGGAGTGCCGGGGTAGGTGGCTACACCTTC. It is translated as CARSAGVGGYTF.